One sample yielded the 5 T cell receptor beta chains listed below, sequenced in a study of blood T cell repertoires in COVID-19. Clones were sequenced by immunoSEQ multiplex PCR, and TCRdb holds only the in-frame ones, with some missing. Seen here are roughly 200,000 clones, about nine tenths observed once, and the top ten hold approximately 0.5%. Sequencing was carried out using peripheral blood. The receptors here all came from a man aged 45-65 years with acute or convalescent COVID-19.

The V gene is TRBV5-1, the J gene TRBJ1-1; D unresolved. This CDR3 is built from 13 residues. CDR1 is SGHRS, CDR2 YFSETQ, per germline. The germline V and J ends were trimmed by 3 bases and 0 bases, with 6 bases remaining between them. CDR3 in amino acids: CASSSNLNTEAFF. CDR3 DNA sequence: TGCGCCAGCAGCTCTAATTTGAACACTGAAGCTTTCTTT.

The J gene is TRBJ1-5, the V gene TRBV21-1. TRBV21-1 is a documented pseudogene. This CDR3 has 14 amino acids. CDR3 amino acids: CASSKVTGNQPQHF. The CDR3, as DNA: TGTGCCAGCAGCAAAGTTACGGGGAATCAGCCCCAGCATTTT.

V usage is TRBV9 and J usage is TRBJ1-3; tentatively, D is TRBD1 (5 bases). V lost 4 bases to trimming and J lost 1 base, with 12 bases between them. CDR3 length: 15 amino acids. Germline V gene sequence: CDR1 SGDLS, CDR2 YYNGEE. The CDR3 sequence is CASSTFGGSGNTIYF. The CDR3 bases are TGTGCCAGCAGCACGTTTGGGGGGTCTGGAAACACCATATATTTT.

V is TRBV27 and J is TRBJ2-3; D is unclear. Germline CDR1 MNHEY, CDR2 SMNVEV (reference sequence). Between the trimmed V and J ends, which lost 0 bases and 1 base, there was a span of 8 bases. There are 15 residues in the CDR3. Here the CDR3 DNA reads TGTGCCAGCAGTTTATCTTCCTTTCGCACAGATACGCAGTATTTT. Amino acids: CASSLSSFRTDTQYF.

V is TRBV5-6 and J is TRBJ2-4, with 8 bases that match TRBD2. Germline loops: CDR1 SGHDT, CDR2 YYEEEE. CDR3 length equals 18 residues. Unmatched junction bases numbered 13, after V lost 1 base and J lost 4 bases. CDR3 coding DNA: TGTGCCAGCAGCTTGACGGCCTTCGGGGGGGCCCGAAAAAACATTCAGTACTTC. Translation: CASSLTAFGGARKNIQYF.